These 15 T cell receptor beta chains originate from one sample sequenced in a study of blood T cells in healthy people across ages. The authors ran a second PCR of roughly 7 to 11 cycles using a sample-barcoded 5' primer and a J-beta primer mix. TCRdb fed the 5' RACE reads into MiXCR, producing one record per CDR3 protein. Seen here are 600,000 to 800,000 distinct CDR3 sequences, approximately 21% observed once, and the top ten hold roughly 3.9%. The material sequenced was blood. The receptors shown here come from a man aged 65 to 79 in good health.

The V call is TRBV7-2, the J call TRBJ2-3; D gene unclear. V lost 4 bases and J lost 5, with 7 bases in between. CDR1 is SGHTA, CDR2 FQGNSA, per germline. This CDR3 is built from 12 residues. The CDR3 loop reads CASSSFQDTQYF. In DNA form, the CDR3 reads TGTGCCAGCAGCTCTTTCCAAGATACGCAGTATTTT.

This clonotype was seen only a few times. The CDR3: CASSTGRRTGYEKLFF. The CDR3 DNA reads TGTGCCAGCAGCACGGGGCGTAGGACAGGATACGAAAAACTGTTTTTT. This chain joins TRBV11-2 and TRBJ1-4; 7 positions agree with TRBD1. The CDR3 has 16 amino acids. The J segment lost 8 bases and the V segment lost 5 bases, leaving 14 bases of the junction unmatched. Germline loops: CDR1 SGHAT, CDR2 FQNNGV.

The sample holds a few counts of this clonotype. The rearrangement joins TRBV28 to TRBJ1-1, with 7 bases that match TRBD1. CDR1 is MDHEN and CDR2 is SYDVKM in the germline V gene. The CDR3 extends over 16 amino acids. The V segment lost 5 bases and the J segment 3 bases; nucleotides outside the gene matches: 12. In nucleotides, the CDR3 is TGTGCCAGCAGTCTTACAGGGGCCCCCGGAGACACTGAAGCTTTCTTT. It is translated as CASSLTGAPGDTEAFF.

This chain joins TRBV7-2 and TRBJ2-5; TRBD2 aligns across 9 bases. The assigned J gene may be wrong: the sequence end matches TRBJ2-1 better. Per germline, CDR1 SGHTA and CDR2 FQGNSA. This CDR3 has 15 residues. The CDR3 sequence: CASSFPGTSSITQFF. CDR3 nucleotides: TGTGCCAGCAGCTTCCCCGGGACTAGCAGTATCACGCAGTTCTTC.

This clonotype was found a few times. This chain links TRBV20-1 with TRBJ2-1; 8 nucleotides match TRBD2. Looked up from germline, CDR1 is DFQATT and CDR2 is SNEGSKA (reference sequence). The CDR3 runs 14 residues. The junction had 11 bases not matched to a gene; V was cut back by 5 bases and J by 8 bases. This CDR3 is CSAGAAGERDEQFF. CDR3 DNA sequence: TGCAGTGCTGGGGCAGCGGGAGAGAGGGATGAGCAGTTCTTC.

This clonotype was seen only a few times. The junction shows a germline mismatch at one end, possibly a read error. This rearrangement joins TRBV20-1 to TRBJ2-5, with 10 bases identical to TRBD2. The CDR3 runs 15 residues. From germline, CDR1 is DFQATT and CDR2 SNEGSKA (reference sequence). For the CDR3, the DNA is TGCAGTGCTATGACTCCGGGACTAGCGTTATTCAATCGGTTCTTC. Encoded protein: CSAMTPGLALFNRFF.

The chain uses TRBV7-9 and TRBJ2-1; D is perhaps TRBD1 (6 bases). The CDR3 consists of 14 residues. Germline CDR1 reads SEHNR; CDR2 reads FQNEAQ (reference sequence). V lost 5 bases, J lost 6 bases, and 14 bases lay in between. For the CDR3, the DNA is TGTGCCAGCAGCGCCCGAGACAGGCTCAATGAGCAGTTCTTC. Its translation is CASSARDRLNEQFF.

CDR3 nucleotide sequence: TGTGCCATCAGTGGGCTAGCGGGATTCCAAGAGACCCAGTACTTC. Translating gives CAISGLAGFQETQYF. V usage is TRBV10-3 and J usage is TRBJ2-5; 9 bases match TRBD2. V dropped 4 bases and J dropped 1; count of bases not matched to a gene: 4. The CDR3 length is 15 residues. The germline V gene has CDR1 ENHRY and CDR2 SYGVKD.

This clonotype has only a few counts. The chain carries TRBV7-9 and TRBJ2-7; 9 nucleotides match TRBD1. Germline assignment: CDR1 SEHNR and CDR2 FQNEAQ (reference sequence). V gave up 5 bases and J gave up 5 bases; unmatched junction bases: 4. The length of the CDR3 is 13 residues. The CDR3 is CASSRTGANEQYF. CDR3 DNA: TGTGCCAGCAGCCGGACAGGGGCCAACGAGCAGTACTTC.

The chain links TRBV28 to TRBJ2-7; 7 bases map to TRBD1. V gave up 9 bases and J gave up 2 bases; unmatched junction bases: 10. Germline V lookup: CDR1 MDHEN, CDR2 SYDVKM. The CDR3 covers 14 residues. CDR3 amino acids: CASRPRDRPYEQYF. CDR3 DNA: TGTGCCAGTCGACCCCGGGACAGACCCTACGAGCAGTACTTC. The complete variable domain, with remaining parts taken from reference TRBV28 and TRBJ2-7, reads DVKVTQSSRYLVKRTGEKVFLECVQDMDHENMFWYRQDPGLGLRLIYFSYDVKMKEKGDIPEGYSVSREKKERFSLILESASTNQTSMYLCASRPRDRPYEQYFGPGTRLTVT.

The chain has TRBV25-1 and TRBJ1-4; 8 bases agree with TRBD1. Germline values: CDR1 MGHDK, CDR2 SYGVNS. Unmatched junction bases numbered 2, after V lost 4 bases and J lost 1 base. CDR3 length: 15 residues. Here the CDR3 reads CASSADRGTNEKLFF. CDR3 nucleotide sequence: TGTGCCAGCAGTGCAGACAGGGGAACTAATGAAAAACTGTTTTTT. The full variable domain, with the rest looked up from reference TRBV25-1 and TRBJ1-4, is EADIYQTPRYLVIGTGKKITLECSQTMGHDKMYWYQQDPGMELHLIHYSYGVNSTEKGDLSSESTVSRIRTEHFPLTLESARPSHTSQYLCASSADRGTNEKLFFGSGTQLSVL.

This chain joins TRBV4-1 and TRBJ2-5; D may be TRBD1 or TRBD2 (5 bases each). Gene TRBJ2-7 matches the end of the DNA better, so the J call may be wrong. Germline CDR1 is MGHRA and CDR2 is YSYEKL. There are 15 residues in the CDR3. The CDR3 DNA follows: TGCGCCAGCAGCCAAGATCCAGGGAGTCCCCACGAGCAGTACTTC. Protein: CASSQDPGSPHEQYF.

There are a few counts of this clonotype. The junction departs from germline at one end; a sequencing error may be responsible. The J gene is TRBJ2-1, the V gene TRBV4-1; tentative D call: TRBD1 (5 bases). The CDR3 spans 16 residues. CDR1 and CDR2 from the germline V gene are MGHRA and YSYEKL. The DNA for the CDR3 is TGCGCCAGCAGCAGCTTAGGGGTACCTTCCTGCAATGAGCAGTTCTTC. As protein: CASSSLGVPSCNEQFF.

This clonotype was detected only a few times. The CDR3 here is CASSRQGVEYF. CDR3 DNA sequence: TGTGCCAGCAGCCGCCAGGGGGTCGAATACTTC. The V gene is TRBV28, the J gene TRBJ2-4; 7 nucleotides line up with TRBD1. The V and J ends lost 6 bases and 16 bases, in that order; junction bases with no gene match: 9. The CDR3 sequence is 11 residues long. Germline CDR1 MDHEN, CDR2 SYDVKM. Complete variable domain (other parts from reference TRBV28 and TRBJ2-4): DVKVTQSSRYLVKRTGEKVFLECVQDMDHENMFWYRQDPGLGLRLIYFSYDVKMKEKGDIPEGYSVSREKKERFSLILESASTNQTSMYLCASSRQGVEYFGAGTRLSVL.

This clonotype has a handful of counts. The gene calls are TRBV20-1 and TRBJ2-5; TRBD1 matches 7 bases. The end of the DNA fits TRBJ2-7 better, so the J call may be wrong. Germline V gene data show CDR1 as DFQATT and CDR2 as SNEGSKA (reference sequence). The CDR3 is made up of 14 amino acids. The CDR3: CSARSNRGTYEQYF. The CDR3 region has the DNA TGCAGTGCTAGATCGAACAGGGGAACCTACGAGCAGTACTTC.